One sample yielded the 20 T cell receptor beta chains listed below, sequenced in a study of cytomegalovirus exposure and HLA in healthy donors. PCR involved 60 Vbeta and 13 Jbeta primers. The repertoire was sequenced with immunoSEQ multiplex PCR; TCRdb's copy has only in-frame clones and lacks some. The sample lists some 150,000 clones, 75% seen once, with around 3.4% in the top ten. Sequencing input: PBMCs. Receptors originate from a man in his forties or fifties in good health and CMV-seronegative.

This clone showed up just once. The rearrangement uses TRBV29-1 and TRBJ1-2, with D perhaps TRBD1 (5 bases). Per germline, CDR1 SQVTM and CDR2 ANQGSEA. Trimming removed 5 bases from V and 7 bases from J, with 8 bases in between. This CDR3 region has 10 residues. For the CDR3, the DNA is TGCAGCGTTATGGGGGGTGGCTACACCTTC. Its protein product is CSVMGGGYTF.

The V and J genes are TRBV27 and TRBJ2-1; D is possibly TRBD1 (6 bases). The CDR3 spans 15 residues. Germline V gives CDR1 MNHEY, CDR2 SMNVEV (reference sequence). The V end was cut by 7 bases, the J end by 0 bases, with 13 bases between. This CDR3 is CASNLGQNSYNEQFF. The DNA of the CDR3 is TGTGCCAGCAACCTGGGACAAAACTCCTACAATGAGCAGTTCTTC.

The chain couples TRBV7-2 to TRBJ2-7; 9 bases are a match to TRBD2. The germline V gene has CDR1 SGHTA and CDR2 FQGNSA. The CDR3 consists of 16 residues. Trimming removed 0 bases from V and 2 bases from J; junction bases left unmatched: 5. The CDR3 loop is CASSLAVAGGPYEQYF. Written as DNA, the CDR3 is TGTGCCAGCAGCTTAGCGGTGGCGGGGGGGCCCTACGAGCAGTACTTC.

The V gene is TRBV28, the J gene TRBJ2-4, with D possibly being TRBD1 (5 bases). The germline V gene has CDR1 MDHEN and CDR2 SYDVKM. CDR3 length equals 17 residues. V lost 6 bases and J 0 bases, leaving 18 bases between the germline ends. The CDR3: CASSLPFRGLAKNIQYF. In nucleotides, the CDR3 is TGTGCCAGCAGCCTCCCGTTTAGGGGCCTAGCCAAAAACATTCAGTACTTC.

This clone was recorded a few times. The rearrangement joins TRBV5-1 to TRBJ1-1, with D unresolved. With 6 bases removed from V and 0 bases from J, the gap between germline ends came to 12 bases. Per the germline V gene, CDR1 is SGHRS and CDR2 is YFSETQ. The CDR3 consists of 14 residues. CDR3 DNA: TGCGCCAGCAACATATACGGGATGAACACTGAAGCTTTCTTT. Protein sequence: CASNIYGMNTEAFF.

The rearrangement links TRBV7-8 to TRBJ2-2; 8 positions match TRBD1. Germline CDR1 SGHVS, CDR2 FQNEAQ. This CDR3 has 14 residues. V shed 5 bases, J shed 6 bases, and the junction held 5 bases outside the gene matches. The CDR3 DNA sequence: TGTGCCAGCAGCGCCCGGACAGGGCCCGGGGAGCTGTTTTTT. It translates to CASSARTGPGELFF.

This rearrangement joins TRBV13 to TRBJ2-7; D unclear. The ends were cut back, 4 bases at V and 1 base at J, with 8 bases in the middle. In germline, CDR1 is PRHDT, CDR2 FYEKMQ (reference sequence). The CDR3 sequence is 13 residues long. CDR3 in DNA: TGTGCCAGCAGCTCCGGCGGATCCTACGAGCAGTACTTC. This gives the protein CASSSGGSYEQYF.

The CDR3 here is CASSYSSSSGGETQYF. For the CDR3, the DNA is TGTGCCAGCAGTTACTCGAGCTCTAGCGGGGGAGAGACCCAGTACTTC. V and J are TRBV6-5 and TRBJ2-5; 10 bases are a match to TRBD2. Germline lookup yields CDR1 MNHEY and CDR2 SVGAGI. The CDR3 spans 16 residues. The trim removed 0 bases at V and 4 bases at J, leaving 5 bases unmatched.

Regarding this clone: One junction end does not reproduce the germline sequence, and a read error may be involved. The chain carries TRBV5-1 and TRBJ1-5, with D uncertain. The germline V gene encodes CDR1 SGHRS and CDR2 YFSETQ. The length of the CDR3 is 16 residues. The chain's CDR3 is CASSGDRTGNNPPQHF. In DNA, the CDR3 is TGCGCCAGCAGCGGAGATCGGACGGGGAATAATCCGCCCCAGCATTTT.

The chain links TRBV19 to TRBJ1-2; TRBD1 matches at 9 bases. This CDR3 spans 16 amino acids. With V trimmed by 1 base and J by 8 bases, 11 bases remained unmatched. Germline lookup yields CDR1 LNHDA and CDR2 SQIVND (reference sequence). The DNA for the CDR3 is TGTGCCAGTAGTATAGCACGTCCCGGGACAGGGAACGGCTACACCTTC. Translation gives CASSIARPGTGNGYTF.

The V call is TRBV5-1, the J call TRBJ2-5; TRBD1 is a possible D gene (8 bases). The CDR3 is made up of 16 amino acids. V gave up 0 bases and J gave up 5 bases, with 17 bases separating them. Germline V gene lookup returns CDR1 SGHRS and CDR2 YFSETQ. The CDR3 DNA reads TGCGCCAGCAGCTTGGCCACAGGGGGGGCGAGGGAGACCCAGTACTTC. This encodes CASSLATGGARETQYF.

The chain is built from TRBV5-1 and TRBJ2-5; D is perhaps TRBD1 (6 bases). Per germline, CDR1 SGHRS and CDR2 YFSETQ. Trimming removed 3 bases from V and 5 bases from J, with 14 bases in between. CDR3 size: 14 residues. CDR3 protein: CASSWAGDQETQYF. In DNA form, the CDR3 reads TGCGCCAGCAGCTGGGCAGGGGATCAGGAGACCCAGTACTTC.

This rearrangement joins TRBV10-3 to TRBJ2-1; a weak D match, TRBD1 (6 bases). The V and J ends lost 0 bases and 6 bases respectively, with 24 bases between them. The CDR3 has 19 residues. The germline CDR1 and CDR2 sequences are ENHRY and SYGVKD. CDR3 sequence: CAISESGRGAVIGFNEQFF. Written as DNA, the CDR3 is TGTGCCATCAGTGAGTCGGGCAGGGGCGCCGTGATTGGATTCAATGAGCAGTTCTTC.

The chain has TRBV7-2 and TRBJ2-7; a possible D gene is TRBD2 (7 bases). Germline V CDR1 and CDR2: SGHTA, FQGNSA. This CDR3 contains 16 residues. V shed 1 base and J shed 2 bases, with 15 bases lying between them. The CDR3 region is CASSLVGGGATYEQYF. In DNA form, the CDR3 reads TGTGCCAGCAGCTTAGTAGGGGGGGGTGCCACCTACGAGCAGTACTTC. Drawing the rest from reference TRBV7-2 and TRBJ2-7, the complete variable domain is GAGVSQSPSNKVTEKGKDVELRCDPISGHTALYWYRQSLGQGLEFLIYFQGNSAPDKSGLPSDRFSAERTGGSVSTLTIQRTQQEDSAVYLCASSLVGGGATYEQYFGPGTRLTVT.

This chain joins TRBV11-1 and TRBJ2-5, with D possibly TRBD2 on 6 matching bases. The better agreement between TRBJ2-7 and the DNA end casts doubt on the J call. Germline CDR1 is SGHAT and CDR2 is FQDESV (reference sequence). This CDR3 is 16 amino acids long. The CDR3 spells CASSDLEGGPFYEQYF. CDR3 nucleotides: TGTGCCAGCAGCGATCTGGAGGGCGGTCCGTTCTACGAGCAGTACTTC.

The chain has TRBV7-9 and TRBJ2-7; weak D call: TRBD2 (6 bases). CDR3 size: 17 residues. Germline V lookup: CDR1 SEHNR, CDR2 FQNEAQ (reference sequence). Trimming removed 5 bases from V and 5 bases from J, with 25 bases in between. CDR3: CASSPRAGIGGYHEQYF. As DNA, the CDR3 is TGTGCCAGCAGCCCAAGGGCGGGGATCGGGGGATACCACGAGCAGTACTTC. The entire variable domain, with the rest obtained from reference TRBV7-9 and TRBJ2-7, is as follows: DTGVSQNPRHKITKRGQNVTFRCDPISEHNRLYWYRQTLGQGPEFLTYFQNEAQLEKSRLLSDRFSAERPKGSFSTLEIQRTEQGDSAMYLCASSPRAGIGGYHEQYFGPGTRLTVT.

V gene TRBV18 combines with J gene TRBJ1-4; D unresolved. Germline V gene lookup returns CDR1 KGHSH and CDR2 LQKENI. This CDR3 is built from 15 residues. The germline V and J ends were trimmed by 0 bases and 4 bases, with 9 bases remaining between them. Here the CDR3 reads CASSPPGLGNEKLFF. CDR3 nucleotides: TGTGCCAGCTCACCACCGGGCCTCGGTAATGAAAAACTGTTTTTT.

This chain joins TRBV4-3 and TRBJ1-6, with TRBD1 as a possible D gene (5 bases). The CDR3 sequence is 17 residues long. Looked up from germline, CDR1 is LGHNA and CDR2 is YSLEER. With 5 bases removed from V and 5 bases from J, the gap between germline ends came to 19 bases. The CDR3: CASSRTVGGPDNSPLHF. The CDR3 bases are TGCGCCAGCAGCAGAACTGTGGGGGGACCGGATAATTCACCCCTCCACTTT.

The gene calls are TRBV7-2 and TRBJ2-5; the match to TRBD2 covers 8 bases. Germline V gene data show CDR1 as SGHTA and CDR2 as FQGNSA. The CDR3 is 15 amino acids. V lost 4 bases to trimming and J lost 2 bases; unmatched junction nucleotides: 6. CDR3 residues: CASSSTRGGQETQYF. The CDR3 DNA reads TGTGCCAGCAGCTCAACCCGGGGGGGGCAAGAGACCCAGTACTTC.

The chain couples TRBV7-2 to TRBJ2-2; 9 nucleotides match TRBD1. Germline CDR1 reads SGHTA; CDR2 reads FQGNSA. This CDR3 comprises 16 residues. Trimming at V came to 5 bases and at J to 6 bases, leaving 10 bases not matched to a gene. This CDR3 is CASSPQQGAGAGELFF. The CDR3 DNA reads TGTGCCAGCAGCCCTCAACAGGGGGCTGGAGCCGGGGAGCTGTTTTTT.